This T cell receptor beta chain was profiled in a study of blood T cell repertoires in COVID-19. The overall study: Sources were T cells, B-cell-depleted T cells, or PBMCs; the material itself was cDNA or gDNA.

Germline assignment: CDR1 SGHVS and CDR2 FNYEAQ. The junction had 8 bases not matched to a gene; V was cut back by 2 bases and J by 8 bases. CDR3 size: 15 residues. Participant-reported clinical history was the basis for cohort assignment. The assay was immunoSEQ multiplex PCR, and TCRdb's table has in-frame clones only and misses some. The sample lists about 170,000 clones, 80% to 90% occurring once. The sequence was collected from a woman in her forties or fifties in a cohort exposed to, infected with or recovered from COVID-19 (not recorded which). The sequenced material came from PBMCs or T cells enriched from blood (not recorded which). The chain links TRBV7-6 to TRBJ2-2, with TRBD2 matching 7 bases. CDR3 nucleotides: TGTGCCAGCAGCTTATACAGCGGGGCCCAGGGGGAGCTGTTTTTT. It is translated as CASSLYSGAQGELFF.